Listed below are T cell receptor beta chains from one sample, sequenced in a study of cytomegalovirus exposure and HLA in healthy donors. Using immunoSEQ multiplex PCR, the repertoire was profiled, and TCRdb retains in-frame clones only, with some absent. The table has fewer than 130,000 clones, around two thirds seen once. The specimen sequenced was PBMCs. These receptor sequences come from a man over 45 in good health and CMV-seropositive. Both conserved end residues are part of each CDR3. D genes are given only for firm matches. Clone size is not always given. Where it is, it says once, few, many or a class for expanded clones.

D gene | J gene | V gene | clone size | CDR3 protein | CDR3 DNA
TRBD1 | TRBJ1-2 | TRBV6-6 | . | CASSPWDRANYGYTF | TGTGCCAGCAGTCCCTGGGACAGGGCAAACTATGGCTACACCTTC
. | TRBJ2-6 | TRBV5-4 | . | CASSSAGTSSGANVLTF | TGTGCCAGCAGCTCCGCCGGGACAAGCTCTGGGGCCAACGTCCTGACTTTC
. | TRBJ2-6 | TRBV7-9 | . | CSSSLVFGRVSGANVLTF | TGTTCCAGCAGCTTAGTTTTTGGCAGGGTGTCTGGGGCCAACGTCCTGACTTTC
. | TRBJ2-2 | TRBV5-6 | few | CASNWGQVPTGELFF | TGTGCCAGCAATTGGGGGCAGGTGCCTACCGGGGAGCTGTTTTTT
. | TRBJ1-5 | TRBV4-2 | . | CASSQEVAGKGNQPQHF | TGTGCCAGCAGCCAAGAAGTAGCAGGGAAAGGCAATCAGCCCCAGCATTTT
TRBD1 | TRBJ2-1 | TRBV4-1 | . | CASSPGTAYNEQFF | TGCGCCAGCAGCCCCGGGACAGCGTACAATGAGCAGTTCTTC
. | TRBJ1-1 | TRBV15 | few | CATSRPGLGYTEAFF | TGTGCCACCAGCAGGCCGGGATTGGGGTACACTGAAGCTTTCTTT
. | TRBJ2-2 | TRBV18 | . | CASSPGLATNTGELFF | TGTGCCAGCTCCCCAGGGCTAGCGACGAACACCGGGGAGCTGTTTTTT
. | TRBJ1-5 | TRBV6-5 | few | CASSARSNQPQHF | TGTGCCAGCAGTGCTCGGAGCAATCAGCCCCAGCATTTT
TRBD1 | TRBJ2-7 | TRBV9 | . | CASSVEGQGYEQYF | TGTGCCAGCAGCGTAGAAGGACAGGGTTACGAGCAGTACTTC
. | TRBJ1-2 | TRBV30 | . | CASRDYNYGYTF | TGTGCCAGCCGGGACTATAACTATGGCTACACCTTC
. | TRBJ2-1 | TRBV27 | . | CASSWDFPLGNEQFF | TGTGCCAGCAGTTGGGACTTCCCTTTGGGCAATGAGCAGTTCTTC
TRBD1 | TRBJ1-2 | TRBV6-6 | . | CASSSDRGRGYGYTF | TGTGCCAGCAGTTCGGACAGGGGGCGAGGCTATGGCTACACCTTC
TRBD1 | TRBJ1-1 | TRBV5-1 | few | CASSPLGGADTEAFF | TGCGCCAGCAGCCCGCTAGGGGGCGCGGACACTGAAGCTTTCTTT
TRBD1 | TRBJ1-5 | TRBV10-1 | once | CASRPSRQGNQPQHF | TGCGCCAGCAGACCCTCCCGACAGGGGAATCAGCCCCAGCATTTT
. | TRBJ2-7 | TRBV7-2 | few | CASSLTGVEYEQYF | TGTGCCAGCAGCTTAACGGGGGTCGAGTACGAGCAGTACTTC
. | TRBJ1-5 | TRBV19 | . | CASSIKRSNQPQHF | TGTGCCAGTAGTATAAAGAGGTCAAATCAGCCCCAGCATTTT
. | TRBJ2-1 | TRBV5-1 | . | CASSLGALNRQFF | TGCGCCAGCAGCTTGGGGGCGCTCAACCGGCAGTTCTTC
TRBD1 | TRBJ2-3 | TRBV29-1 | . | CSVEDTGGRTDTQYF | TGCAGCGTTGAAGACACAGGGGGCCGCACAGATACGCAGTATTTT
TRBD2 | TRBJ2-5 | TRBV7-2 | . | CASSSPGGLAGETQYF | TGTGCCAGCAGCTCTCCCGGGGGACTAGCGGGAGAGACCCAGTACTTC
TRBD1 | TRBJ2-3 | TRBV19 | . | CASRDRGHSADTQYF | TGTGCCAGTAGGGACAGGGGGCATTCCGCAGATACGCAGTATTTT
. | TRBJ1-3 | TRBV6-1 | . | CASSEYGHYSGNTIYF | TGTGCCAGCAGTGAATACGGTCATTACTCTGGAAACACCATATATTTT
TRBD1 | TRBJ1-2 | TRBV2 | . | CASKKDRGFNYGYTF | TGTGCCAGCAAGAAGGACAGGGGGTTTAACTATGGCTACACCTTC
TRBD2 | TRBJ2-3 | TRBV9 | . | CASSGTRLAGDTQYF | TGTGCCAGCAGCGGGACCCGACTAGCGGGGGATACGCAGTATTTT
. | TRBJ1-1 | TRBV27 | . | CASSPGQTEAFF | TGTGCCAGCAGTCCCGGACAAACTGAAGCTTTCTTT
TRBD1 | TRBJ2-3 | TRBV14 | few | CASSLDRATDTQYF | TGTGCCAGCAGCCTCGACAGGGCCACAGATACGCAGTATTTT
TRBD1 | TRBJ1-2 | TRBV5-4 | . | CASSLEEGAGYGYTF | TGTGCCAGCAGCTTGGAAGAGGGGGCGGGCTATGGCTACACCTTC
. | TRBJ1-1 | TRBV29-1 | . | CSAGDGEGTEAFF | TGCAGCGCCGGGGACGGGGAGGGCACTGAAGCTTTCTTT
TRBD1 | TRBJ2-7 | TRBV6-1 | . | CASKWRQGSYEQYF | TGTGCCAGCAAATGGAGACAGGGTTCCTACGAGCAGTACTTC
TRBD2 | TRBJ2-1 | TRBV4-1 | once | CASSQRGGVGEQFF | TGCGCCAGCAGCCAACGGGGGGGAGTTGGTGAGCAGTTCTTC
. | TRBJ2-5 | TRBV5-1 | . | CASGKRAGIETQYF | TGCGCCAGCGGAAAGAGGGCAGGAATAGAGACCCAGTACTTC
. | TRBJ2-3 | TRBV19 | . | CASSIWDNGRDTQYF | TGTGCCAGTAGTATTTGGGACAATGGGCGGGATACGCAGTATTTT
TRBD1 | TRBJ1-1 | TRBV29-1 | . | CSVEDRRQGKGAFF | TGCAGCGTTGAAGATCGGCGACAGGGGAAAGGGGCCTTCTTT
. | TRBJ2-3 | TRBV9 | . | CASSGQDTQYF | TGTGCCAGCAGCGGACAAGATACGCAGTATTTT
TRBD1 | TRBJ2-2 | TRBV4-1 | . | CASSQDQLGQGVGTGELFF | TGCGCCAGCAGCCAAGATCAATTAGGACAGGGGGTGGGGACCGGGGAGCTGTTTTTT
. | TRBJ1-2 | TRBV6-5 | few | CASKPRQDNYGYTF | TGTGCCAGCAAGCCCCGACAGGACAACTATGGCTACACCTTC
. | TRBJ2-5 | TRBV2 | . | CASSELYASEQYF | TGTGCCAGCAGTGAACTATACGCGTCGGAGCAGTACTTC
TRBD2 | TRBJ2-1 | TRBV27 | . | CASRWTSGGFYNEQFF | TGTGCCAGCAGATGGACTAGCGGGGGGTTCTACAATGAGCAGTTCTTC
. | TRBJ1-1 | TRBV4-1 | once | CASSQTGPEAFF | TGCGCCAGCAGCCAAACAGGGCCTGAAGCTTTCTTT
TRBD1 | TRBJ1-5 | TRBV28 | . | CASSFGQGHQPQHF | TGTGCCAGCAGTTTCGGACAGGGCCATCAGCCCCAGCATTTT
. | TRBJ2-3 | TRBV7-3 | . | CASSPRGLATDTQYF | TGTGCCAGCAGCCCCAGAGGGCTAGCGACAGATACGCAGTATTTT